The text below deals with one TCR beta chain. This sample is drawn from a study of T cell responses to AZD1222 COVID-19 vaccine. Generated by immunoSEQ multiplex PCR, the TCRdb table keeps only in-frame clones and is missing some. In the table there are approximately 150,000 clones, roughly 90% of which are singletons. J lost 4 bases, V lost 2 bases, and 5 bases had no gene match. The V gene's germline CDR1 is SGHTS and CDR2 YDEGEE. The CDR3 length is 14 residues. This receptor was obtained from an adult in good health. Here the sequenced sample was peripheral blood, taken on day 0 of AZD1222 vaccination. The chain couples TRBV5-8 to TRBJ1-1; 7 nucleotides line up with TRBD1. The CDR3 loop is CASSFYTGVTEAFF. DNA of the CDR3: TGTGCCAGCAGCTTCTACACAGGGGTCACTGAAGCTTTCTTT.